This entry lists 3 T cell receptor beta chains sequenced from one sample in a study of T cell changes during pregnancy in multiple sclerosis. Profiled with immunoSEQ multiplex PCR; TCRdb holds only in-frame clones, not every one. Here the sample spans 100,000 or so clones, about 91% being singletons. The sample here was peripheral blood, taken in the second trimester of pregnancy. Source of these receptors: a female donor with multiple sclerosis, enrolled in a pregnancy study.

The chain combines TRBV27 with TRBJ2-5; D is unresolved. There are 12 residues in the CDR3. Germline V gene data show CDR1 as MNHEY and CDR2 as SMNVEV (reference sequence). V gave up 6 bases and J gave up 4 bases, with 9 bases separating them. CDR3 region: CASSPDRETQYF. In nucleotides, the CDR3 is TGTGCCAGCAGCCCAGATCGAGAGACCCAGTACTTC.

The chain combines TRBV5-1 with TRBJ2-3; 10 bases agree with TRBD2. V lost 4 bases, J lost 5 bases, and 10 bases stayed unmatched. Per the germline V gene, CDR1 is SGHRS and CDR2 is YFSETQ. This CDR3 is built from 16 residues. Here the CDR3 DNA reads TGCGCCAGCAGCGATTTTTCTAGCGGGAGTGTAGATACGCAGTATTTT. It is translated as CASSDFSSGSVDTQYF. The full variable domain, in which reference TRBV5-1 and TRBJ2-3 provide the parts outside the CDR3, is KAGVTQTPRYLIKTRGQQVTLSCSPISGHRSVSWYQQTPGQGLQFLFEYFSETQRNKGNFPGRFSGRQFSNSRSEMNVSTLELGDSALYLCASSDFSSGSVDTQYFGPGTRLTVL.

This clone was detected only once. The chain is built from TRBV4-3 and TRBJ1-1, with D maybe TRBD1 (5 bases). V lost 0 bases and J lost 0, with 8 bases in between. This CDR3 region has 15 residues. Germline V CDR1 and CDR2: LGHNA, YSLEER. The CDR3 sequence: CASSQDGGVNTEAFF. CDR3 DNA sequence: TGCGCCAGCAGCCAAGACGGAGGGGTGAACACTGAAGCTTTCTTT.